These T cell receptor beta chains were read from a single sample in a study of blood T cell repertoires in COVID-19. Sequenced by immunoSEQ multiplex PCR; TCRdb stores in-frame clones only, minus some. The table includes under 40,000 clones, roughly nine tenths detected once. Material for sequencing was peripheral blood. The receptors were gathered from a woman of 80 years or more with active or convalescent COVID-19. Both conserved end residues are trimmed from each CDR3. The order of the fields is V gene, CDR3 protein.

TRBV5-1	ASSPNRAPGANVLT
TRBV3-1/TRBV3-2	ASSQLGGGAGNEQF
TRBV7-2	ASSTQGTEAF
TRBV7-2	ASSYRVSGNTIY
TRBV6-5	ASSYWPGQVNEKLF
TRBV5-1	ASGPPTGLDGYT
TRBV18	ASSPPYMNTGELF
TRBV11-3	ASSLPPQDREDQPQH
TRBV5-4	ASSSLGAYNYGYT
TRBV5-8	ASSLDTNQPQH
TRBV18	ASSPGGVEYEKLF
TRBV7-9	ASSFGGQGATDTQY
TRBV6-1	ASSDGAGLGTKNIQY
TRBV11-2	ASSLGHSLSFTEAF
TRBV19	ASSIQQGPYGYT